This T cell receptor beta chain was documented in a study of blood T cell repertoires in COVID-19. As processed by the authors: Reference gene primer amplification yielded estimated nucleated cell counts. Some clones are missing from TCRdb's copy, which holds only in-frame ones; the method was immunoSEQ multiplex PCR. That table furnishes V, J and clone size, whereas the DNA furnished D and trimming. This table has some 170,000 clones, around 82% appearing once. CDR1 is SGHNT and CDR2 is YENEEA in the germline V gene. This CDR3 comprises 17 residues. Trimming shortened V by 5 bases and J by 3 bases, and 19 bases separated the two germline ends.

The source is a man aged 60-69 years with active or convalescent COVID-19. J is TRBJ2-2 and V is TRBV11-3; perhaps TRBD1 as D (5 bases). Sequences were obtained from peripheral blood. CDR3 coding DNA: TGTGCCAGCAGCGCCGGCAGGGTATCGTCGCACACCGGGGAGCTGTTTTTT. This codes for CASSAGRVSSHTGELFF.